This T cell receptor (beta chain) was sequenced in a study of T cell responses to AZD1222 COVID-19 vaccine. The V gene's germline CDR1 is LGHNA and CDR2 YNFKEQ. This CDR3 region has 15 residues. V was pared by 4 bases and J by 5 bases, with 9 bases of the junction left unmatched. Produced via immunoSEQ multiplex PCR; TCRdb's table is partial and in-frame only. The sample holds roughly 150,000 clones, about nine tenths seen once. The specimen was peripheral blood, collected on day 0 of AZD1222 vaccination. The sequence came from an adult in good health. The chain carries TRBV4-2 and TRBJ2-7; 9 nucleotides align to TRBD2. The CDR3 reads CASSRVAGEENEQYF. In DNA, the CDR3 is TGTGCCAGCAGCCGAGTAGCGGGAGAGGAGAACGAGCAGTACTTC.